These 13 T cell receptor beta chains were all obtained from the same sample, sequenced in a study of T cell repertoires in cytomegalovirus infection. TCRdb reprocessed the reads with MiXCR, giving one entry per CDR3 protein. The sample has approximately 770,000 distinct CDR3 sequences, about 29% seen once. Their cognate antigens are unknown. The sample consisted of cultured CD8+ T cells from PBMCs, taken from culture after CMV antigen stimulation. The receptors stem from a human donor in good health (CMV status not recorded). Some clones in this sample may be carry-over from other donors' samples.

The chain recombines TRBV6-5 with TRBJ2-2; D is uncertain. The CDR3 covers 15 residues. Per the germline V gene, CDR1 is MNHEY and CDR2 is SVGAGI. V lost 7 bases and J 2 bases, leaving 14 bases between the germline ends. As DNA, the CDR3 is TGTGCCAGCAAACGGGCGGCTTTCAACACCGGGGAGCTGTTTTTT. It translates to CASKRAAFNTGELFF.

This clonotype has a handful of counts. The V call is TRBV24-1, the J call TRBJ2-3; D may be TRBD1 (5 bases). The CDR3 totals 17 residues. V lost 1 base and J lost 2, with 15 bases in between. Germline V gene sequence: CDR1 KGHDR, CDR2 SFDVKD. The CDR3 here is CATSDLKSSGNTDTQYF. For the CDR3, the DNA is TGTGCCACCAGTGATTTAAAGTCGTCAGGGAACACAGATACGCAGTATTTT.

This rearrangement joins TRBV10-3 to TRBJ1-2; D not resolved. CDR3 length: 13 residues. CDR1 is ENHRY, CDR2 SYGVKD, per germline. V lost 3 bases and J 11 bases, leaving 16 bases between the germline ends. In DNA, the CDR3 is TGTGCCATCAGTGACCACCCCGGACTAGAATACACCTTC. Its protein is CAISDHPGLEYTF.

The chain employs TRBV5-1 and TRBJ1-1, with TRBD1 matching 7 bases. The trim removed 2 bases at V and 4 bases at J, leaving 8 bases unmatched. The CDR3 sequence is 15 residues long. Germline V gene sequence: CDR1 SGHRS, CDR2 YFSETQ. The CDR3 DNA is TGCGCCAGCAGCTTCAGGGAGGGGGCGTCCACTGAAGCTTTCTTT. It specifies CASSFREGASTEAFF.

The V gene is TRBV7-6, the J gene TRBJ1-5; the D is unclear. The CDR3 has 14 residues. Germline values: CDR1 SGHVS, CDR2 FNYEAQ. V lost 3 bases and J 6 bases, leaving 12 bases between the germline ends. CDR3 in DNA: TGTGCCAGCAGCTTGGGTAACGGGCCTCAGCCCCAGCATTTT. Its protein is CASSLGNGPQPQHF.

The V and J genes are TRBV9 and TRBJ1-1; no clear D. This CDR3 has 15 residues. The V gene's germline CDR1 is SGDLS and CDR2 YYNGEE. Trimming left V 3 bases short and J 0 bases short, with 12 bases between. In DNA, the CDR3 is TGTGCCAGCAGCGGATGGGCAAACATGAACACTGAAGCTTTCTTT. The encoded protein is CASSGWANMNTEAFF. Drawing the rest from reference TRBV9 and TRBJ1-1, the complete variable domain is DSGVTQTPKHLITATGQRVTLRCSPRSGDLSVYWYQQSLDQGLQFLIQYYNGEERAKGNILERFSAQQFPDLHSELNLSSLELGDSALYFCASSGWANMNTEAFFGQGTRLTVV.

This clonotype was seen repeatedly, ten times or more. The chain links TRBV7-8 to TRBJ2-1, with 8 bases matching TRBD1. Germline CDR1 is SGHVS and CDR2 is FQNEAQ. J lost 6 bases, V lost 5 bases, and 15 bases had no gene match. This CDR3 has 17 residues. CDR3 sequence: CASSPLRTGTKVNEQFF. CDR3 DNA sequence: TGTGCCAGCAGCCCCTTGCGGACAGGGACGAAGGTCAATGAGCAGTTCTTC. The full variable domain, with the rest looked up from reference TRBV7-8 and TRBJ2-1, is GAGVSQSPRYKVAKRGQDVALRCDPISGHVSLFWYQQALGQGPEFLTYFQNEAQLDKSGLPSDRFFAERPEGSVSTLKIQRTQQEDSAVYLCASSPLRTGTKVNEQFFGPGTRLTVL.

This chain links TRBV6-6 with TRBJ2-4; TRBD1 matches at 7 bases. Unmatched junction bases numbered 4, after V lost 5 bases and J lost 0 bases. This CDR3 comprises 15 residues. From germline, CDR1 is MNHNY and CDR2 SVGAGI (reference sequence). CDR3 bases: TGTGCCAGCAGTCCCCACAGGGGAGCCAAAAACATTCAGTACTTC. The encoded protein is CASSPHRGAKNIQYF.

This clonotype was counted between two and nine times. The chain is built from TRBV12-3 or TRBV12-4 and TRBJ1-2; D possibly corresponds to TRBD1 (5 bases). This CDR3 has 14 residues. V was clipped by 4 bases and J by 6 bases, with 15 bases between them. The DNA for the CDR3 is TGTGCCAGCAGTTCCGACTCCAGGGTCGATGGCTACACCTTC. This encodes CASSSDSRVDGYTF.

Only a few counts were recorded for this clonotype. The CDR3 spells CASRGQENTGELFF. The CDR3 DNA is TGTGCCAGCAGGGGACAGGAGAACACCGGGGAGCTGTTTTTT. The rearrangement links TRBV6-2 or TRBV6-3 to TRBJ2-2; 8 positions agree with TRBD1. There are 14 residues in the CDR3. Looked up from germline, CDR1 is MNHEY and CDR2 is SVGEGT. V was pared by 6 bases and J by 1 base, with 1 base of the junction left unmatched.

This clonotype was observed a handful of times. The rearrangement links TRBV4-1 to TRBJ2-3; TRBD1 matches at 8 bases. In germline, CDR1 is MGHRA, CDR2 YSYEKL. After removal of 0 bases from V and 2 bases from J, the junction contained 10 bases not matched to a gene. The CDR3 has 18 amino acids. CDR3 sequence reads: CASSQEGSGDRFTDTQYF. DNA for the CDR3: TGCGCCAGCAGCCAAGAGGGGTCAGGGGACAGGTTCACAGATACGCAGTATTTT.

The rearrangement joins TRBV4-2 to TRBJ1-5, with TRBD1 as a possible D gene (6 bases). Germline V gene lookup returns CDR1 LGHNA and CDR2 YNFKEQ. The CDR3 contains 15 residues. Deletions cut 1 base from V and 6 bases from J, with 13 bases between. The CDR3, as DNA: TGTGCCAGCAGCCAAGGTGGGGGGGCGGGTCAGCCCCAGCATTTT. It is translated as CASSQGGGAGQPQHF.

This chain uses TRBV5-5 with TRBJ1-1, with D unresolved. From germline, CDR1 is SGHKS and CDR2 YYEKEE (reference sequence). Trimming stripped 4 bases from V and 7 bases from J, with 11 bases between. The CDR3 contains 12 residues. The CDR3 bases are TGTGCCAGCAGCATGGGGAGCCGTGAAGCTTTCTTT. Amino acids: CASSMGSREAFF.